This T cell receptor (beta chain) was identified in a study of blood T cell repertoires in COVID-19. Study as a whole: The samples span acute and convalescent COVID-19 from the United States, Italy and Spain. From T cells, B-cell-depleted T cells, or PBMCs came the material, which was cDNA or gDNA.

Participants' own reports of clinical history determined their cohort assignment. Cohort 3 donors counted as recovered after two negative PCRs, clearance, or resolved symptoms. Sequencing used immunoSEQ multiplex PCR; TCRdb keeps in-frame clones, though not all of them. The table lists under 300,000 clones, about 90% of them singletons, with under 2.5% in the top ten. The CDR3 length is 15 residues. The germline V gene has CDR1 LNHDA and CDR2 SQIVND (reference sequence). V shed 4 bases and J shed 1 base, with 11 bases lying between them. The sequence was obtained from a woman between 18 and 30 years old who had recovered from COVID-19. Input material: PBMCs or T cells enriched from blood (not recorded which). The J gene is TRBJ2-1, the V gene TRBV19; tentative D call: TRBD1 (6 bases). CDR3 DNA sequence: TGTGCCAGTAGTACCGGACAGCTATCCTACAATGAGCAGTTCTTC. Its translation: CASSTGQLSYNEQFF.